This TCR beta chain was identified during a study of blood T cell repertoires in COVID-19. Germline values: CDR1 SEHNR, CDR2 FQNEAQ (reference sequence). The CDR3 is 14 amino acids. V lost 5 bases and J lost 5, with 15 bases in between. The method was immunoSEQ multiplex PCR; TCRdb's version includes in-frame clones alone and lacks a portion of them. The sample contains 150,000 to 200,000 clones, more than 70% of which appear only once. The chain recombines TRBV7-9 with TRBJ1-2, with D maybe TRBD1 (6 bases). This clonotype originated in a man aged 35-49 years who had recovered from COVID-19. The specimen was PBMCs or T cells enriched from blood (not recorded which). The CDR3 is CASSLSRGPYGYTF. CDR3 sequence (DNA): TGTGCCAGCAGCCTAAGCAGGGGCCCTTATGGCTACACCTTC.